These 9 T cell receptor beta chains came from one sample sequenced in a study of blood T cells in healthy people across ages. Together with a sample-barcoded 5' primer, a J-beta primer mix was included in a second PCR lasting roughly 6 to 12 cycles. TCRdb independently ran MiXCR on the 5' RACE reads; one entry per CDR3 protein. The sample has more than 450,000 distinct CDR3 sequences; roughly a quarter are singletons. These same data were also listed under a study on T cells of mothers and their children.

Sequences were obtained from blood. Receptors were obtained from a boy aged 2-15 years in good health.

There are many counts of this clonotype. The rearrangement uses TRBV7-9 and TRBJ2-2, with D tentatively TRBD1 or TRBD2 (5 bases each). The CDR3 has 17 amino acids. Germline V gene sequence: CDR1 SEHNR, CDR2 FQNEAQ (reference sequence). The V end lost 3 bases, the J end lost 4 bases, and 18 bases lay between the germline ends. The CDR3 sequence is CASSFIESGTGTGELFF. The DNA of the CDR3 is TGTGCCAGCAGCTTCATCGAATCGGGGACGGGCACCGGGGAGCTGTTTTTT.

The chain links TRBV20-1 to TRBJ2-1, with TRBD2 matching over 7 bases. CDR3 length: 12 residues. Germline values: CDR1 DFQATT, CDR2 SNEGSKA (reference sequence). J gave up 4 bases and V 4 bases, and 1 base lay outside the gene matches. The CDR3 DNA follows: TGCAGTGCTAAGCGGGGATACAATGAGCAGTTCTTC. Encoded protein: CSAKRGYNEQFF.

V gene TRBV15 combines with J gene TRBJ2-2, with a tentative D call TRBD1 (6 bases). Trimming removed 1 base from V and 4 bases from J, with 10 bases in between. Germline CDR1 and CDR2: LNHNV and YYDKDF (reference sequence). The CDR3 totals 15 residues. The CDR3 coding sequence is TGTGCCACCAGCAGAGCGAACAGGGCCACCGGGGAGCTGTTTTTT. Protein: CATSRANRATGELFF.

The chain has TRBV6-5 and TRBJ1-1; no definite D call. This CDR3 spans 14 amino acids. V was clipped by 6 bases and J by 4 bases, with 15 bases between them. Germline CDR1 reads MNHEY; CDR2 reads SVGAGI. CDR3 residues: CASSPLQTGTEAFF. Written as DNA, the CDR3 is TGTGCCAGCAGCCCACTCCAGACGGGCACTGAAGCTTTCTTT.

The CDR3, as DNA: TGTGCCAGCAGCCGAAGCGGGAGAGTCTACGAGCAGTACTTC. It encodes CASSRSGRVYEQYF. This chain links TRBV6-5 with TRBJ2-7, with TRBD2 matching 8 bases. The CDR3 extends over 14 amino acids. The J segment lost 3 bases and the V segment lost 6 bases, leaving 7 bases of the junction unmatched. Germline values: CDR1 MNHEY, CDR2 SVGAGI.

This clonotype has only a few counts. The rearrangement links TRBV12-5 to TRBJ1-1, with D possibly matching TRBD1 (5 bases). The CDR3 runs 11 residues. Germline V gene data show CDR1 as LGHNT and CDR2 as FRNRAP. The ends were cut back, 6 bases at V and 11 bases at J, with 13 bases in the middle. The CDR3 spells CASGPGYEAFF. The CDR3 bases are TGTGCTAGTGGCCCAGGGTATGAGGCTTTCTTT.

This clonotype has only one observation. The chain combines TRBV6-5 with TRBJ2-1; 9 nucleotides align to TRBD2. The tail of the sequence fits TRBJ2-5 better, so the J call may be wrong. CDR3 length: 14 residues. CDR1 is MNHEY and CDR2 is SVGAGI in the germline V gene. For the CDR3, the DNA is TGTGCCAGCAGTCTCGGACTAGCGTTTGAGACCCAGTACTTC. Its translation: CASSLGLAFETQYF.

This clonotype turned up a few times. The rearrangement uses TRBV12-3 or TRBV12-4 and TRBJ2-5; the D is unclear. Trimming pared 0 bases from V and 5 bases from J, leaving 19 bases between. The CDR3 loop spans 17 amino acids. CDR3 sequence (DNA): TGTGCCAGCAGTTTAGCCCTAAAGGCCATCTACGTTGAGACCCAGTACTTC. Translated: CASSLALKAIYVETQYF.

The chain uses TRBV6-6 and TRBJ2-5; D ambiguous. The CDR3 extends over 15 amino acids. The ends were cut back, 5 bases at V and 1 base at J, with 14 bases in the middle. Germline CDR1 MNHNY, CDR2 SVGAGI (reference sequence). The DNA for the CDR3 is TGTGCCAGCAGTCTGCTCCGGACGGTCCAAGAGACCCAGTACTTC. Amino acid sequence: CASSLLRTVQETQYF.